This TCR beta chain was recovered during a study of identical twins. The study, taken as a whole, reports: Zero-insertion findings could be partly confounded by invariant cells (MAIT and iNKT cells). Beta out-of-frame twin sharing showed a weaker excess. Out-of-frame alpha sequences shared by twins were enriched for low generation probability.

This clonotype was found many times. Its antigen is undetermined. TCRdb recomputed calls from the 5' RACE reads with MiXCR, one row per CDR3 protein. This table holds hundreds of thousands of distinct CDR3 sequences, under 8.5% found once. Trimming removed 4 bases from V and 4 bases from J, with 15 bases in between. The CDR3 is 15 amino acids. Per germline, CDR1 SGHRS and CDR2 YFSETQ. These records were also assigned to another study, of yellow fever vaccine responses in identical twins. According to that study: Twins reportedly appeared to share part of their vaccine T cell response while keeping part individual.

Specimen: PBMCs. The genes are TRBV5-1 and TRBJ1-5, with a weak D call TRBD1 (5 bases). This receptor was taken from a woman in her late teens or twenties in good health. In nucleotides, the CDR3 is TGCGCCAGCAGCCCGGGACTGGGGGGGAATCAGCCCCAGCATTTT. Translated: CASSPGLGGNQPQHF.